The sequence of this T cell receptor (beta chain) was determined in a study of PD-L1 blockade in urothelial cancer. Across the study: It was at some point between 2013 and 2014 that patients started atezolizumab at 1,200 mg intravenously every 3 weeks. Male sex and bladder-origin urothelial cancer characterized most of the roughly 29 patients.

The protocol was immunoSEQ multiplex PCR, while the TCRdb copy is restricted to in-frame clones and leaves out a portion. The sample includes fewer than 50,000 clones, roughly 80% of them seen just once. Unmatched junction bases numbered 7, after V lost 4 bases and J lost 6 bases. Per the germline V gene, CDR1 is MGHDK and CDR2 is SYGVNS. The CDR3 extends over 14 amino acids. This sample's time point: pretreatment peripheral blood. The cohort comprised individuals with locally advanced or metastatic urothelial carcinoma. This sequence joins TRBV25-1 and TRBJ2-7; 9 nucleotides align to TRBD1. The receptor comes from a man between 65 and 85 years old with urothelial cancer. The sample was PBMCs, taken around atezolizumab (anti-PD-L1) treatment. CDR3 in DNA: TGTGCCAGCAGTGCGGACAGGGGTTCGGGCGAGCAGTACTTC. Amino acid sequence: CASSADRGSGEQYF.